The subject of this entry is one TCR beta chain. This record belongs to a study of T cell clones after liver transplantation. The germline V and J ends were trimmed by 9 bases and 2 bases, with 19 bases remaining between them. Per the germline V gene, CDR1 is WSHSY and CDR2 is SAAADI. CDR3 size: 15 residues. TCRdb's copy holds only in-frame clones and misses some; the assay was immunoSEQ multiplex PCR. The table lists over 8,500 clones, about 71% of them singletons. The TCR sequence derives from a human patient who received a liver transplant. Part of the T cell pool may stem from the graft donor. J is TRBJ2-5 and V is TRBV10-2, with D perhaps given as TRBD1 or TRBD2 (6 bases each). Material: CD4+ T cells from blood, obtained around 31 months after liver transplant. The CDR3 spells CASTEGGRQQETQYF. The CDR3, as DNA: TGCGCCAGTACCGAGGGGGGACGGCAGCAAGAGACCCAGTACTTC.